In this sample, the clone carrying this T cell receptor (beta chain) turned up once. Its antigen is still unknown. This entry belongs to a study of T cell repertoires in cytomegalovirus infection. Whole-study context: The authors relied on CMV epitopes, both recently identified HLA-C-restricted and well-studied HLA-B-restricted.

TCRdb re-analysed the reads in MiXCR, keeping a single row per CDR3 protein. The sample records about 770,000 distinct CDR3 sequences, approximately 32% being singletons. The V and J ends lost 0 bases and 5 bases, in that order; junction bases with no gene match: 7. This CDR3 has 15 residues. Germline loops: CDR1 SQVTM, CDR2 ANQGSEA. The V gene is TRBV29-1, the J gene TRBJ2-5, with TRBD1 matching over 9 bases. The starting material was cultured CD8+ T cells from PBMCs, obtained from culture after CMV antigen stimulation. The sequence was collected from a human donor in good health (CMV status not recorded). Some clones in this sample may be carry-over from other donors' samples. CDR3 protein: CSVEDQGQGVETQYF. The CDR3 DNA reads TGCAGCGTTGAAGATCAGGGACAGGGAGTGGAGACCCAGTACTTC.